This is a list of T cell receptor beta chains from one sample in a study of blood T cell repertoires in COVID-19. Sequencing used immunoSEQ multiplex PCR; TCRdb keeps in-frame clones, though not all of them. The data show around 280,000 clones, approximately 86% seen once. The sequenced sample consisted of peripheral blood. The receptors were gathered from a woman between 25 and 40 years old who had recovered from COVID-19. Both conserved end residues are part of each CDR3. A D gene is named only where the DNA matches it firmly. Not every row has a clone size; where given, it reads once, few, many or a size class.

clone size: NA; J gene: TRBJ1-1; V gene: TRBV27; D gene: NA; CDR3 length: 13; CDR3 DNA: TGTGCCAGCAGTTTGAGTCGCTTAACTGAAGCTTTCTTT; CDR3 protein: CASSLSRLTEAFF
clone size: NA; J gene: TRBJ2-7; V gene: TRBV7-9; D gene: NA; CDR3 length: 13; CDR3 DNA: TGTGCCAGCTCGTTAGCGGATTCCTACGAGCAGTACTTC; CDR3 protein: CASSLADSYEQYF
clone size: NA; J gene: TRBJ2-3; V gene: TRBV20-1; D gene: TRBD2; CDR3 length: 15; CDR3 DNA: TGCAGTGCTAGTCTCCCGGGGGGGGGAACAGATACGCAGTATTTT; CDR3 protein: CSASLPGGGTDTQYF
clone size: NA; J gene: TRBJ2-1; V gene: TRBV9; D gene: NA; CDR3 length: 16; CDR3 DNA: TGTGCCAGCAGCGGAGGTAGCGGAAGCTCCTACAATGAGCAGTTCTTC; CDR3 protein: CASSGGSGSSYNEQFF
clone size: NA; J gene: TRBJ1-6; V gene: TRBV5-4; D gene: NA; CDR3 length: 17; CDR3 DNA: TGTGCCAGCAGCTTGGCTAAACCAGGCTCCCTCGGGGCACCCCTCCACTTT; CDR3 protein: CASSLAKPGSLGAPLHF
clone size: NA; J gene: TRBJ2-5; V gene: TRBV28; D gene: TRBD2; CDR3 length: 14; CDR3 DNA: TGTGCCAGCAGTATAGCGGGAGGGCAAGAGACCCAGTACTTC; CDR3 protein: CASSIAGGQETQYF
clone size: NA; J gene: TRBJ2-1; V gene: TRBV2; D gene: NA; CDR3 length: 13; CDR3 DNA: TGTGCCAGCAGTCGGAGCTCCTACAATGAGCAGTTCTTC; CDR3 protein: CASSRSSYNEQFF
clone size: NA; J gene: TRBJ1-1; V gene: TRBV27; D gene: NA; CDR3 length: 14; CDR3 DNA: TGTGCCAGCAGCCTGGGGGAGGCGTATGATAAAGCTTTCTTT; CDR3 protein: CASSLGEAYDKAFF
clone size: NA; J gene: TRBJ2-1; V gene: TRBV21-1; D gene: NA; CDR3 length: 16; CDR3 DNA: TGTGCCAGCAGCAAAGTCCGACTAGCGGGGTACAATGAGCAGTTCTTC; CDR3 protein: CASSKVRLAGYNEQFF
clone size: NA; J gene: TRBJ2-3; V gene: TRBV7-9; D gene: TRBD2; CDR3 length: 16; CDR3 DNA: TGTGCCAGCAGCTCCGGACTAGCGGGAGCGGGGGATACGCAGTATTTT; CDR3 protein: CASSSGLAGAGDTQYF
clone size: NA; J gene: TRBJ2-7; V gene: TRBV7-9; D gene: TRBD1; CDR3 length: 14; CDR3 DNA: TGTGCCAGCAGCCCCCGGACAGGGGAGGGCGAGCAGTACTTC; CDR3 protein: CASSPRTGEGEQYF
clone size: once; J gene: TRBJ2-5; V gene: TRBV25-1; D gene: NA; CDR3 length: 15; CDR3 DNA: TGTGCCAGCAGTGCCGCAACAAAGATTGGAGAGACCCAGTACTTC; CDR3 protein: CASSAATKIGETQYF
clone size: NA; J gene: TRBJ2-1; V gene: TRBV15; D gene: TRBD2; CDR3 length: 16; CDR3 DNA: TGTGCCACCAGCAGACAAGCGGGAGGGCCGGGGGATGAGCAGTTCTTC; CDR3 protein: CATSRQAGGPGDEQFF
clone size: NA; J gene: TRBJ1-2; V gene: TRBV29-1; D gene: TRBD1; CDR3 length: 14; CDR3 DNA: TGCAGCGTGGCTGGACAGGGGGCTACCTATGGCTACACCTTC; CDR3 protein: CSVAGQGATYGYTF
clone size: NA; J gene: TRBJ1-2; V gene: TRBV28; D gene: TRBD1; CDR3 length: 15; CDR3 DNA: TGTGCCAGCAGCTCACGGAAGCAGGGGGGCTATGGCTACACCTTC; CDR3 protein: CASSSRKQGGYGYTF
clone size: NA; J gene: TRBJ1-5; V gene: TRBV18; D gene: TRBD1; CDR3 length: 15; CDR3 DNA: TGTGCCAGCTCACCACTTACAGGGGGCGGTCAGCCCCAGCATTTT; CDR3 protein: CASSPLTGGGQPQHF
clone size: NA; J gene: TRBJ2-7; V gene: TRBV30; D gene: NA; CDR3 length: 13; CDR3 DNA: TGTGCCTGGAGTCCCCAGAGCGATTACGAGCAGTACTTC; CDR3 protein: CAWSPQSDYEQYF
clone size: NA; J gene: TRBJ2-7; V gene: TRBV10-3; D gene: TRBD1; CDR3 length: 16; CDR3 DNA: TGTGCCATCAGATCCGGGACAGGGGCCAACTCCTACGAGCAGTACTTC; CDR3 protein: CAIRSGTGANSYEQYF
clone size: NA; J gene: TRBJ1-1; V gene: TRBV29-1; D gene: NA; CDR3 length: 15; CDR3 DNA: TGCAGCGTTGTCGGCCTGGGGAGGGGCTCCACTGAAGCTTTCTTT; CDR3 protein: CSVVGLGRGSTEAFF
clone size: NA; J gene: TRBJ1-1; V gene: TRBV19; D gene: NA; CDR3 length: 13; CDR3 DNA: TGTGCCAGTAGGATGGCGGGGGCCCGAGAAGCTTTCTTT; CDR3 protein: CASRMAGAREAFF
clone size: few; J gene: TRBJ1-5; V gene: TRBV9; D gene: NA; CDR3 length: 15; CDR3 DNA: TGTGCCAGCAGCGTAGGGATAGGGGGGGGACAGCCCCAGCATTTT; CDR3 protein: CASSVGIGGGQPQHF
clone size: NA; J gene: TRBJ2-3; V gene: TRBV24-1; D gene: TRBD1; CDR3 length: 15; CDR3 DNA: TGTGCCACCGCCGGGACAGGGGGTCCCACAGATACGCAGTATTTT; CDR3 protein: CATAGTGGPTDTQYF
clone size: NA; J gene: TRBJ1-1; V gene: TRBV11-2; D gene: NA; CDR3 length: 14; CDR3 DNA: TGTGCCAGCAGCTTAGGGGGGGTGCACCTTGAAGCTTTCTTT; CDR3 protein: CASSLGGVHLEAFF
clone size: few; J gene: TRBJ1-1; V gene: TRBV7-9; D gene: NA; CDR3 length: 14; CDR3 DNA: TGTGCCAGCAGCTTAGGGCAGTTCCACACTGAAGCTTTCTTT; CDR3 protein: CASSLGQFHTEAFF
clone size: NA; J gene: TRBJ1-4; V gene: TRBV6-6; D gene: TRBD1; CDR3 length: 14; CDR3 DNA: TGTGCCAGCAGTTACTCGACAGGGGAGGAAAAACTGTTTTTT; CDR3 protein: CASSYSTGEEKLFF